This is a list of T cell receptor beta chains from one sample in a study of blood T cell repertoires in COVID-19. Repertoires were generated with immunoSEQ multiplex PCR, while TCRdb's copy carries only in-frame clones and drops some. The sample holds about 200,000 clones; 80% are singletons and the top ten take about 6.9%. Source material: peripheral blood. Receptor source: a man between 60 and 75 years old with acute or convalescent COVID-19. Each CDR3 is given with its conserved first and last residue. D genes are given only for firm matches. Some rows mark clone size as missing; the rest say once, few, many or name a class of expanded clone.

13	TRBV7-9	TRBD2	TRBJ2-1	NA	TGTGCCAGCAGACGGACTAGCGGCGATGAGCAGTTCTTC	CASRRTSGDEQFF
15	TRBV5-4	NA	TRBJ2-7	NA	TGTGCCAGCAGCCCCAACCCAACAGGCGCCTACGAGCAGTACTTC	CASSPNPTGAYEQYF
15	TRBV10-3	NA	TRBJ1-1	NA	TGTGCCATCAGTGAGTCTGACGGAGCGGGCACTGAAGCTTTCTTT	CAISESDGAGTEAFF
16	TRBV15	NA	TRBJ2-1	once	TGTGCCACCAGCAGAGATGGGGGCGGTAGGCGTGGTGAGCAGTTCTTC	CATSRDGGGRRGEQFF
12	TRBV12-3/TRBV12-4	NA	TRBJ2-7	NA	TGTGCCAGCAGTTTGGTACTCCACGAGCAGTACTTC	CASSLVLHEQYF
13	TRBV9	NA	TRBJ2-3	NA	TGTGCCAGCAGCTCCTCGCCGGCAGATACGCAGTATTTT	CASSSSPADTQYF
12	TRBV6-5	NA	TRBJ2-1	NA	TGTGCCAGCAGACCACTTTACAATGAGCAGTTCTTC	CASRPLYNEQFF
18	TRBV4-1	TRBD2	TRBJ2-7	few	TGCGCCAGCAGCCAAGATATAGTCAGACTAGCGGGAGCCTACGAGCAGTACTTC	CASSQDIVRLAGAYEQYF
16	TRBV20-1	TRBD2	TRBJ2-1	few	TGCAGTGCTAGTTCTCTTGGACTAGCGTCCTACAATGAGCAGTTCTTC	CSASSLGLASYNEQFF
16	TRBV5-1	TRBD1	TRBJ1-4	NA	TGCGCCAGCAGCTTGAGCAGGGGGTCAACTAATGAAAAACTGTTTTTT	CASSLSRGSTNEKLFF
14	TRBV15	NA	TRBJ2-1	NA	TGTGCCACCAGCAGTGATGTACTGAACAATGAGCAGTTCTTC	CATSSDVLNNEQFF
14	TRBV6-5	NA	TRBJ2-7	NA	TGTGCCAGCAGTTACTTGCAGGGGACCTACGAGCAGTACTTC	CASSYLQGTYEQYF
17	TRBV9	TRBD2	TRBJ2-1	NA	TGTGCCAGCAGCGTAGGCCCCCCTTCGGGAGGGTACAATGAGCAGTTCTTC	CASSVGPPSGGYNEQFF
14	TRBV14	NA	TRBJ1-2	NA	TGTGCCAGCAGCCAAGGGGCATCCAGATACGGCTACACCTTC	CASSQGASRYGYTF
19	TRBV3-1/TRBV3-2	NA	TRBJ1-2	NA	TGTGCCAGCAGCCAAGATGGTGTGAGGACAGACTTGCGCTACTATGGCTACACCTTC	CASSQDGVRTDLRYYGYTF
15	TRBV4-3	TRBD1	TRBJ1-6	NA	TGCGCCAGCAGCCCCGGGCAGGGGGTAAGGTCACCCCTCCACTTT	CASSPGQGVRSPLHF
15	TRBV18	TRBD1	TRBJ2-2	NA	TGTGCCAGCTCACTGGGACAGGGGAACACCGGGGAGCTGTTTTTT	CASSLGQGNTGELFF
15	TRBV15	TRBD1	TRBJ2-7	NA	TGTGCCACCAGCAGGGCCCGGGACAGGCCCAGCGAGCAGTACTTC	CATSRARDRPSEQYF
21	TRBV24-1	NA	TRBJ2-7	NA	TGTGCCCCACACCGGGGCAGGGAGGACACGTACCTGCTCCGGAGCTCCTACGAGCAGTACTTC	CAPHRGREDTYLLRSSYEQYF
16	TRBV4-2	NA	TRBJ1-6	NA	TGTGCCAGCAGCCAAGAGATTGTGGGCGGGAATTCACCCCTCCACTTT	CASSQEIVGGNSPLHF
14	TRBV5-1	NA	TRBJ2-3	NA	TGCGCCAGCAGCTCTTCCCAGCGTGCAGATACGCAGTATTTT	CASSSSQRADTQYF
14	TRBV3-1/TRBV3-2	NA	TRBJ2-2	NA	TGTGCCAGCAGCCCCCGGAGGGCCGGCGGGGAGCTGTTTTTT	CASSPRRAGGELFF
15	TRBV7-9	TRBD2	TRBJ2-5	NA	TGTGCCAGCAGCCTTCCGGGGGGGCTCGTGGAGACCCAGTACTTC	CASSLPGGLVETQYF
15	TRBV4-3	NA	TRBJ1-5	NA	TGCGCCAGCAGCCAAGACGGGGGACCCGATCAGCCCCAGCATTTT	CASSQDGGPDQPQHF
14	TRBV6-2/TRBV6-3	NA	TRBJ1-1	NA	TGTGCCAGCAGTTACGTGGCGGAGAACACTGAAGCTTTCTTT	CASSYVAENTEAFF
15	TRBV10-3	NA	TRBJ2-1	NA	TGTGCCATCAGTGAGAAGGGGGGGGGAAGCAATGAGCAGTTCTTC	CAISEKGGGSNEQFF
15	TRBV5-4	NA	TRBJ1-1	NA	TGTGCCAGCAGCTCAGGCAGGGGTACGGTGACTGAAGCTTTCTTT	CASSSGRGTVTEAFF
14	TRBV6-5	NA	TRBJ2-1	NA	TGTGCCAGCAGTCTTCCCGAGACTGACAATGAGCAGTTCTTC	CASSLPETDNEQFF
13	TRBV5-4	NA	TRBJ1-2	NA	TGTGCCAGCAGGGGGGGGCTGAACTATGGCTACACCTTC	CASRGGLNYGYTF
15	TRBV2	TRBD1	TRBJ1-4	NA	TGTGCCAGCAGTAGTCAGGGGGCGGCTAATGAAAAACTGTTTTTT	CASSSQGAANEKLFF
15	TRBV6-1	NA	TRBJ2-6	once	TGTGCCAGCAGAACCGCAGGCTCTGGGGCCAACGTCCTGACTTTC	CASRTAGSGANVLTF
14	TRBV10-3	NA	TRBJ1-2	NA	TGTGCCATCAGTGAAACAGGCCCCCCGCGAGGCTACACCTTC	CAISETGPPRGYTF
16	TRBV6-1	NA	TRBJ2-6	NA	TGTGCCAGCAGTGAAGTTCCAGGGTCTGGGGCCAACGTCCTGACTTTC	CASSEVPGSGANVLTF
16	TRBV5-1	TRBD2	TRBJ2-5	NA	TGCGCCAGCCAAGGGACTAGCGGGAGGGCCTGGGAGACCCAGTACTTC	CASQGTSGRAWETQYF
16	TRBV24-1	NA	TRBJ2-3	NA	TGTGCCACCAGTGATTCTGGTAAGACAATCACAGATACGCAGTATTTT	CATSDSGKTITDTQYF
14	TRBV6-6	TRBD1	TRBJ2-1	few	TGTGCCAGCAGGCCCGGGACAGGGGGGAATGAGCAGTTCTTC	CASRPGTGGNEQFF
12	TRBV5-1	NA	TRBJ1-1	once	TGCGCCAGCCAAAGCCTGAACACTGAAGCTTTCTTT	CASQSLNTEAFF
13	TRBV28	TRBD1	TRBJ2-7	NA	TGTGCCAGCAGTTGGACAGGGCTCTACGAGCAGTACTTC	CASSWTGLYEQYF
16	TRBV5-1	TRBD1	TRBJ1-1	NA	TGCGCCAGCAGCTCTCCTCGACAGGGGGGAGACACTGAAGCTTTCTTT	CASSSPRQGGDTEAFF
16	TRBV6-5	NA	TRBJ1-3	NA	TGTGCCAGCAGTTACTCGAGAGGCGTAATCGGAAACACCATATATTTT	CASSYSRGVIGNTIYF
15	TRBV28	NA	TRBJ1-3	NA	TGTGCCAGCAGTTTACTGGGGAGCTCTGGAAACACCATATATTTT	CASSLLGSSGNTIYF
17	TRBV20-1	TRBD2	TRBJ2-2	NA	TGCAGTGCTAGTGTTGGGCCTAGCGGGAGAAGTGCCGGGGAGCTGTTTTTT	CSASVGPSGRSAGELFF
13	TRBV12-3/TRBV12-4	NA	TRBJ1-1	once	TGTGCCAGCAGTTTTAATCTGAACACTGAAGCTTTCTTT	CASSFNLNTEAFF
14	TRBV3-1/TRBV3-2	NA	TRBJ1-1	NA	TGTGCCAGCAGCCAAGGGGGGAGGTACACTGAAGCTTTCTTT	CASSQGGRYTEAFF
13	TRBV3-1/TRBV3-2	NA	TRBJ2-7	NA	TGTGCCAGCAGGATAGGGGGCTCCTACGAGCAGTACTTC	CASRIGGSYEQYF
14	TRBV25-1	NA	TRBJ1-4	NA	TGTGCCAGCGGATTGACAGGTGGTAATGAAAAACTGTTTTTT	CASGLTGGNEKLFF
16	TRBV6-4	TRBD1	TRBJ1-2	many	TGTGCCAGCAGTGACGGGACAGGGGGATCTAACTATGGCTACACCTTC	CASSDGTGGSNYGYTF
17	TRBV9	TRBD2	TRBJ2-3	NA	TGTGCCAGCAGCAAAGTTGCGGGAGTGGAGGGCCCAGATACGCAGTATTTT	CASSKVAGVEGPDTQYF
20	TRBV21-1	NA	TRBJ2-4	NA	TGTGCCAGCAGCGATAGCCTGCCTGGAAGGGGTGGGGTAGCCAAAAACATTCAGTACTTC	CASSDSLPGRGGVAKNIQYF
14	TRBV18	NA	TRBJ1-1	NA	TGTGCCAGCTCACCACCAGTCATCCGGAGTGAAGCTTTCTTT	CASSPPVIRSEAFF
15	TRBV6-2/TRBV6-3	TRBD1	TRBJ1-2	NA	TGTGCCAGCAGTACTCGGACAGGGGGCAACTATGGCTACACCTTC	CASSTRTGGNYGYTF
14	TRBV7-9	NA	TRBJ2-5	NA	TGTGCCAGCAGCTTAGTGGGCAGACAAGAGACCCAGTACTTC	CASSLVGRQETQYF
13	TRBV5-8	NA	TRBJ1-5	NA	TGTGCCAGCAGCTTGAGCCGCAATCAGCCCCAGCATTTT	CASSLSRNQPQHF
13	TRBV7-2	NA	TRBJ2-1	NA	TGTGCCAGCAGGGAAGGACTGGCCAATGAGCAGTTCTTC	CASREGLANEQFF
11	TRBV29-1	NA	TRBJ2-5	NA	TGCAGCGCCTCGTTGTCAGAGACCCAGTACTTC	CSASLSETQYF